Each of the 27 T cell receptor beta chains below was sequenced from the same sample in a study of shared clonotypes between healthy human individuals. Measured with immunoSEQ multiplex PCR; TCRdb has only the in-frame clones, and not every one. The sample carries 2 million to 2.5 million clones, around 95% recorded once. The material sequenced was naive CD4+ T cells sorted from blood. This sample's subset: CD45RA+ positively selected. These receptors were obtained from a man aged 18 to 29 in good health.

As DNA, the CDR3 is TGTGCCAGCAGCACAGGACAGGGCCCCTACAATGAGCAGTTCTTC. Its protein product is CASSTGQGPYNEQFF. The chain couples TRBV7-9 to TRBJ2-1, with 8 positions matching TRBD1. CDR3 length equals 15 residues. Germline V CDR1 and CDR2: SEHNR, FQNEAQ (reference sequence). Trimming took 5 bases from V and 2 from J; bases not matched to a gene: 5.

A note on this clone: The sample has other DNA sequences that encode this CDR3 too. The rearrangement uses TRBV5-5 and TRBJ2-5, with TRBD2 matching over 15 bases. The J segment lost 2 bases and the V segment lost 4 bases, leaving 3 bases of the junction unmatched. The CDR3 spans 16 residues. CDR1 is SGHKS, CDR2 YYEKEE, per germline (reference sequence). The CDR3 DNA is TGTGCCAGCAGCCCAGGACTAGCGGGAGGGCAAGAGACCCAGTACTTC. Protein: CASSPGLAGGQETQYF.

The rearrangement joins TRBV29-1 to TRBJ2-7; tentative D call: TRBD1 (6 bases). Trimming removed 1 base at V and 4 bases at J, with 8 bases between. The V gene's germline CDR1 is SQVTM and CDR2 ANQGSEA. This CDR3 region has 12 residues. This CDR3 is CSVEVQGYEQYF. CDR3 bases: TGCAGCGTTGAAGTGCAGGGGTACGAGCAGTACTTC.

The V gene is TRBV6-5, the J gene TRBJ1-1, with D maybe TRBD1 (6 bases). The germline V gene has CDR1 MNHEY and CDR2 SVGAGI. Trimming stripped 6 bases from V and 7 bases from J, with 18 bases between. The CDR3 runs to 14 residues. CDR3 DNA sequence: TGTGCCAGCAGCCCCGTGGCGGGGGCCCTTGAAGCTTTCTTT. It encodes CASSPVAGALEAFF.

The rearrangement joins TRBV6-6 to TRBJ1-2; D call uncertain. This CDR3 contains 13 residues. V was trimmed by 7 bases and J by 6 bases, leaving 15 bases between them. From germline, CDR1 is MNHNY and CDR2 SVGAGI (reference sequence). In DNA, the CDR3 is TGTGCCAGCATCCCCGGGGAATGGGATGGCTACACCTTC. Translating gives CASIPGEWDGYTF.

This clone was found once. The chain has TRBV5-8 and TRBJ2-7, with TRBD1 identical over 7 bases. The V gene's germline CDR1 is SGHTS and CDR2 YDEGEE. The CDR3 is made up of 15 amino acids. Trimming removed 3 bases from V and 5 bases from J; junction bases left unmatched: 11. The DNA for the CDR3 is TGTGCCAGCAGCTGGGAATTGGGACAGTGGGACGAGCAGTACTTC. It codes for CASSWELGQWDEQYF.

This chain connects TRBV5-6 to TRBJ1-3; TRBD1 agrees at 8 bases. The trim removed 4 bases at V and 3 bases at J, leaving 6 bases unmatched. CDR3 length: 15 residues. Germline values: CDR1 SGHDT, CDR2 YYEEEE. CDR3 sequence: CASSPETGDGNTIYF. The CDR3 DNA follows: TGTGCCAGCAGCCCAGAGACAGGGGATGGAAACACCATATATTTT.

J is TRBJ1-5 and V is TRBV6-5; TRBD1 might be the D (6 bases). The V end was cut by 6 bases, the J end by 0 bases, with 12 bases between. The germline V gene encodes CDR1 MNHEY and CDR2 SVGAGI. The CDR3 length is 15 residues. The CDR3 DNA reads TGTGCCAGCAGCCAAGGGGGGGCTAGCAATCAGCCCCAGCATTTT. Translated: CASSQGGASNQPQHF.

This chain joins TRBV30 and TRBJ1-1; D is possibly TRBD1 (5 bases). The ends were cut back, 0 bases at V and 7 bases at J, with 12 bases in the middle. Per the germline V gene, CDR1 is GTSNPN and CDR2 is SVGIG (reference sequence). This CDR3 has 13 residues. The CDR3 sequence is CAWSVGAGREAFF. In DNA form, the CDR3 reads TGTGCCTGGAGTGTCGGGGCAGGCCGTGAAGCTTTCTTT.

Worth noting for this clone: Other DNA sequences in this specimen translate into the identical CDR3. CDR3 in amino acids: CASSIGQGVYEQYF. The CDR3 DNA reads as TGTGCCAGTAGTATAGGGCAGGGGGTCTACGAGCAGTACTTC. The rearrangement uses TRBV19 and TRBJ2-7; 7 bases are a match to TRBD1. Germline assignment: CDR1 LNHDA and CDR2 SQIVND (reference sequence). V lost 1 base, J lost 3 bases, and 3 bases stayed unmatched. The CDR3 covers 14 residues.

This clone came up once. The chain joins TRBV11-2 to TRBJ2-7, with D unresolved. Trimming took off 4 bases at V and 0 bases at J, with 13 bases between the two ends. CDR3 length: 15 residues. Germline CDR1 is SGHAT and CDR2 is FQNNGV. The DNA of the CDR3 is TGTGCCAGCAGCTCCTCTTGGCAGAGCTCCTACGAGCAGTACTTC. Its protein product is CASSSSWQSSYEQYF.

With respect to this clone: Other DNA sequences in the same sample also yield this CDR3. This chain links TRBV5-1 with TRBJ2-1, with a weak D call TRBD1 (6 bases). CDR3 size: 15 residues. V lost 0 bases and J 1 base, leaving 8 bases between the germline ends. Germline V lookup: CDR1 SGHRS, CDR2 YFSETQ. The CDR3 reads CASSLGTASYNEQFF. DNA for the CDR3: TGCGCCAGCAGCTTGGGGACAGCTTCCTACAATGAGCAGTTCTTC.

The chain carries TRBV7-3 and TRBJ2-3; D gene uncertain. Germline V lookup: CDR1 SGHTA, CDR2 FQGTGA. The CDR3 loop spans 13 amino acids. Trimming removed 3 bases at V and 6 bases at J, with 10 bases between. CDR3 bases: TGTGCCAGCAGCTTCATACTTCGGGATACGCAGTATTTT. Protein product: CASSFILRDTQYF.

The chain combines TRBV10-3 with TRBJ1-6; 7 bases align to TRBD1. V was pared by 3 bases and J by 5 bases, with 7 bases of the junction left unmatched. Germline values: CDR1 ENHRY, CDR2 SYGVKD. The CDR3 is 16 residues long. This CDR3 reads CAISDSGTGDNSPLHF. The CDR3 DNA reads as TGTGCCATCAGTGACTCCGGCACAGGGGATAATTCACCCCTCCACTTT.

V usage is TRBV5-4 and J usage is TRBJ2-7, with 11 bases matching TRBD1. The junction had 4 bases not matched to a gene; V was cut back by 5 bases and J by 0 bases. Germline loops: CDR1 SGHNT, CDR2 YYREEE (reference sequence). CDR3 length: 15 amino acids. The CDR3: CASSWDRGSSYEQYF. CDR3 sequence (DNA): TGTGCCAGCAGTTGGGACAGGGGGAGCTCCTACGAGCAGTACTTC.

This clone was counted once. CDR3 region: CASSLQGSTNEQFF. CDR3 coding DNA: TGTGCCAGCAGCTTACAGGGATCGACAAATGAGCAGTTCTTC. The J gene is TRBJ2-1, the V gene TRBV7-9; D may be TRBD1 (5 bases). Trimming removed 2 bases from V and 7 bases from J, with 12 bases in between. The CDR3 extends over 14 amino acids. CDR1 and CDR2 (germline): SEHNR, FQNEAQ (reference sequence).

Of note for this clone: Additional DNA sequences in this sample encode the identical CDR3. This rearrangement joins TRBV11-2 to TRBJ2-5; D perhaps matches TRBD1 (5 bases). V was pared by 1 base and J by 1 base, with 10 bases between. Germline CDR1 reads SGHAT; CDR2 reads FQNNGV. The CDR3 extends over 15 amino acids. CDR3 amino acids: CASSLGRAPQETQYF. The CDR3 DNA is TGTGCCAGCAGCTTAGGCAGGGCGCCCCAAGAGACCCAGTACTTC.

This clone is a singleton in its sample. The gene calls are TRBV13 and TRBJ2-2; D not certain. Deletions cut 2 bases from V and 4 bases from J, with 14 bases between. Germline CDR1 and CDR2: PRHDT and FYEKMQ (reference sequence). The CDR3 runs 16 residues. CDR3 region: CASSLLGGIPTGELFF. Written as DNA, the CDR3 is TGTGCCAGCAGCTTACTTGGTGGGATCCCCACCGGGGAGCTGTTTTTT.

On this clone: In the same sample, other DNA sequences code for this CDR3. This chain links TRBV9 with TRBJ1-1, with TRBD1 matching over 7 bases. J gave up 4 bases and V 4 bases, and 7 bases lay outside the gene matches. Germline assignment: CDR1 SGDLS and CDR2 YYNGEE. The CDR3 loop spans 14 amino acids. CDR3 sequence reads: CASSPRTGSTEAFF. CDR3 DNA: TGTGCCAGCAGCCCTCGGACAGGAAGCACTGAAGCTTTCTTT. Together with reference TRBV9 and TRBJ1-1, the CDR3 gives the full variable domain: DSGVTQTPKHLITATGQRVTLRCSPRSGDLSVYWYQQSLDQGLQFLIQYYNGEERAKGNILERFSAQQFPDLHSELNLSSLELGDSALYFCASSPRTGSTEAFFGQGTRLTVV.

V and J are TRBV2 and TRBJ2-7, with D possibly TRBD1 on 5 matching bases. This CDR3 has 14 residues. Germline CDR1 SNHLY, CDR2 FYNNEI. Trimming shortened V by 4 bases and J by 6 bases, and 16 bases separated the two germline ends. The CDR3 coding sequence is TGTGCCAGCAGTGTGGGGCAGGGTAGGACCGAGCAGTACTTC. Amino acids: CASSVGQGRTEQYF.

The chain is built from TRBV18 and TRBJ1-5; D not resolved. The germline V and J ends were trimmed by 0 bases and 0 bases, with 9 bases remaining between them. The germline gives CDR1 KGHSH, CDR2 LQKENI. The CDR3 loop spans 16 amino acids. CDR3 DNA sequence: TGTGCCAGCTCACCACCGTCGGCAGCTAGCAATCAGCCCCAGCATTTT. It specifies CASSPPSAASNQPQHF.

The V call is TRBV4-3, the J call TRBJ1-2; D gene unclear. The germline V gene encodes CDR1 LGHNA and CDR2 YSLEER. Deletions cut 1 base from V and 2 bases from J, with 11 bases between. The CDR3 is 15 residues long. The CDR3 loop is CASSQGYQVNYGYTF. CDR3 nucleotide sequence: TGCGCCAGCAGCCAAGGATATCAGGTGAACTATGGCTACACCTTC.

This CDR3 reads CASSQAWGQTNTGELFF. The CDR3 DNA reads TGTGCCAGCAGCCAAGCGTGGGGACAGACGAACACCGGGGAGCTGTTTTTT. This rearrangement joins TRBV14 to TRBJ2-2; TRBD1 matches at 7 bases. Germline trimming cut 1 base from V and 0 bases from J; bases unmatched to any gene: 5. Germline CDR1 reads SGHDN; CDR2 reads FVKESK. The CDR3 has 17 residues.

This clone has a single count. In nucleotides, the CDR3 is TGTGCCAGCGGTCGGACGGATCTGTACTTC. This codes for CASGRTDLYF. The genes are TRBV2 and TRBJ2-7; D call uncertain. The CDR3 covers 10 residues. Germline V gives CDR1 SNHLY, CDR2 FYNNEI. V was pared by 8 bases and J by 12 bases, with 14 bases between.

This clone was detected only once. The V gene is TRBV9, the J gene TRBJ2-1; 10 bases fit TRBD2. Losses at the gene ends were 2 bases for V and 7 bases for J; bases not matched to a gene: 15. This CDR3 has 18 amino acids. Germline V gives CDR1 SGDLS, CDR2 YYNGEE. DNA of the CDR3: TGTGCCAGCAGCGTCCGTAGGTCTCCGGGACTAGCGAAGAATGAGCAGTTCTTC. This gives the protein CASSVRRSPGLAKNEQFF.

The gene calls are TRBV5-1 and TRBJ2-7, with unresolved D. This CDR3 comprises 14 residues. CDR1 is SGHRS, CDR2 YFSETQ, per germline. Trimming took 2 bases from V and 6 from J, leaving 15 bases between them. The CDR3 sequence is CASSFWGYSGEQYF. Written as DNA, the CDR3 is TGCGCCAGCAGCTTCTGGGGATATTCCGGCGAGCAGTACTTC.

The chain is built from TRBV5-8 and TRBJ1-1; 9 bases map to TRBD1. Germline assignment: CDR1 SGHTS and CDR2 YDEGEE. The CDR3 has 13 amino acids. After removal of 4 bases from V and 4 bases from J, the junction contained 2 bases not matched to a gene. DNA of the CDR3: TGTGCCAGCAGCCAGGACAGGGGCACTGAAGCTTTCTTT. Translated: CASSQDRGTEAFF.